The entry below gives a single T cell receptor (beta chain) sequence along with its context. Its antigen is not identified. This specimen comes from a study of cytomegalovirus exposure and HLA in healthy donors. Study-wide results and limits: In a later analysis, TCR association rates varied by HLA locus: DRB1 most, HLA-C fewest. It was likely that a cluster of highly shared sequence variants was a sequencing artifact. There were some public TCRs occurring in many donors, but most TCR sequences were rare.

Per the germline V gene, CDR1 is MNHNY and CDR2 is SVGAGI (reference sequence). Trimming left V 6 bases short and J 2 bases short, with 11 bases between. The CDR3 spans 14 residues. In the PCR, 60 Vbeta and 13 Jbeta primers were used. Method: immunoSEQ multiplex PCR; TCRdb's copy keeps in-frame clones and lacks some. The table includes 60,000 or so clones, 60% to 85% detected once. J is TRBJ1-5 and V is TRBV6-6; D perhaps matches TRBD1 (6 bases). The source is a woman between 40 and 55 years old in good health and CMV-seropositive. Sequenced material: PBMCs. The CDR3 nucleotides read TGTGCCAGCAGCCCACAGGGTGGCAATCAGCCCCAGCATTTT. As protein: CASSPQGGNQPQHF.